Sequencing of this T cell receptor (beta chain) was carried out in a study of blood T cell repertoires in COVID-19. Study background: Material from acute and convalescent COVID-19 was sourced from the United States, Italy and Spain. Sources were T cells, B-cell-depleted T cells, or PBMCs; the material itself was cDNA or gDNA.

In Seattle, patients joined the study during active infection and were tracked longitudinally. After removal of 6 bases from V and 4 bases from J, the junction contained 0 bases not matched to a gene. The germline V gene has CDR1 WSHSY and CDR2 SAAADI. The CDR3 runs 12 residues. Authors' methods: Amplifying reference gene primers gave estimates of nucleated cell counts. Assay: immunoSEQ multiplex PCR; the TCRdb copy retains only in-frame clones and omits some. That table gives V, J and clone size, and the DNA gave D and trimming. The sample has under 95,000 clones; approximately 89% are singletons. This chain connects TRBV10-2 to TRBJ1-3, with TRBD1 matching 7 bases. The source of this sequence is a man aged 50-59 years with COVID-19, enrolled during active disease. The sequenced sample was peripheral blood. The CDR3 region has the DNA TGCGCCAGCAGGACAGGGGGAAACACCATATATTTT. Protein: CASRTGGNTIYF.